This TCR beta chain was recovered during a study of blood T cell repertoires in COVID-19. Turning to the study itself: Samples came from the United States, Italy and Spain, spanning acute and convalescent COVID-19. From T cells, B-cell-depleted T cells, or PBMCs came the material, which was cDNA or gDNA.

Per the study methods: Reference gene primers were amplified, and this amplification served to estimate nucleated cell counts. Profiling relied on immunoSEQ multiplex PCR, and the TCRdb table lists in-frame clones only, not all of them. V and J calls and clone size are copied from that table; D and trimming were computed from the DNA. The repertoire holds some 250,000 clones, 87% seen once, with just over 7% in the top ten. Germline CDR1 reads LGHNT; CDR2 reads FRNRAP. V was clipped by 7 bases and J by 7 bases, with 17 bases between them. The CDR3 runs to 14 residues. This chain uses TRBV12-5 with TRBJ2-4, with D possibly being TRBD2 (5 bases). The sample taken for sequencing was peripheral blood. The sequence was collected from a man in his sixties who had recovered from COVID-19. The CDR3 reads CASAIPGLENIQYF. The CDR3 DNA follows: TGTGCTAGTGCCATCCCAGGACTTGAGAACATTCAGTACTTC.